One sample yielded the 18 T cell receptor beta chains listed below, sequenced in a study of persistence of HIV-infected CD4 T cells. No antigen is known for these receptors. Sequencing used immunoSEQ version 4 in survey mode. TCRdb's table, derived via immunoSEQ multiplex PCR, lists solely in-frame clones and lacks some. This sample yields about 36,000 clones, of which 82% are seen a single time; 0.9% to 1% belongs to the top ten. The stimulus was an HIV-1 Gag 15-mer peptide pool, 1 ug/peptide/mL. CD40L-negative CD69-negative CD45RO-high memory CD4+ T cells were sorted as populations depleted of antigen-responding cells. The sequencing used cultured CD4+ T cells from PBMCs, collected from a patient who received antiretroviral therapy. The source of these receptors is an adult with HIV. The donor label of this sample is uncertain.

The V call is TRBV6-2 or TRBV6-3, the J call TRBJ2-7; D is undetermined. CDR3 size: 12 residues. V gave up 5 bases and J gave up 2 bases, with 7 bases separating them. Looked up from germline, CDR1 is MNHEY and CDR2 is SVGEGT. CDR3: CASSAATYEQYF. CDR3 DNA: TGTGCCAGCAGTGCGGCGACCTACGAGCAGTACTTC.

The chain couples TRBV10-3 to TRBJ2-2; TRBD1 agrees at 8 bases. Germline CDR1 is ENHRY and CDR2 is SYGVKD. Losses at the gene ends were 4 bases for V and 0 bases for J; bases not matched to a gene: 4. The CDR3 totals 16 residues. CDR3 sequence: CAISGQGAANTGELFF. DNA of the CDR3: TGTGCCATCAGTGGCCAGGGGGCCGCGAACACCGGGGAGCTGTTTTTT.

This chain links TRBV5-1 with TRBJ2-7; no clear D. Germline-derived CDR1 and CDR2 are SGHRS and YFSETQ. The V end was cut by 5 bases, the J end by 2 bases, with 5 bases between. The CDR3 extends over 11 amino acids. DNA of the CDR3: TGCGCCAGCAGAGGGACCTACGAGCAGTACTTC. Protein sequence: CASRGTYEQYF.

V usage is TRBV10-2 and J usage is TRBJ1-1; D is uncertain. V was trimmed by 7 bases and J by 11 bases, leaving 17 bases between them. This CDR3 comprises 12 residues. Looked up from germline, CDR1 is WSHSY and CDR2 is SAAADI. CDR3 loop: CASTDGVAGAFF. CDR3 DNA: TGCGCCAGCACCGACGGGGTTGCCGGGGCTTTCTTT.

This clone occurred a few times. This rearrangement joins TRBV9 to TRBJ1-3, with D unresolved. CDR1 is SGDLS, CDR2 YYNGEE, per germline. This CDR3 region has 14 residues. V was pared by 0 bases and J by 3 bases, with 7 bases between. The CDR3 bases are TGTGCCAGCAGCGTAGTCGATTTTGGAAACACCATATATTTT. Translated, it gives CASSVVDFGNTIYF.

This chain joins TRBV9 and TRBJ2-1, with D hard to call. V was trimmed by 0 bases and J by 10 bases, leaving 17 bases between them. The CDR3 sequence is 15 residues long. Germline CDR1 reads SGDLS; CDR2 reads YYNGEE. The CDR3 nucleotides are TGTGCCAGCAGCGTAGACTGGACCTCCTTTGGAGAGCAGTTCTTC. This codes for CASSVDWTSFGEQFF.

The rearrangement joins TRBV5-1 to TRBJ2-2; TRBD1 might be the D (5 bases). V was cut by 4 bases and J by 7 bases, with 17 bases left in between. There are 15 residues in the CDR3. Germline V gene lookup returns CDR1 SGHRS and CDR2 YFSETQ. Here the CDR3 DNA reads TGCGCCAGCAGCCCGACGACAGTCCCCAACGGGGAGCTGTTTTTT. Translation: CASSPTTVPNGELFF. The variable domain in full, completed from reference TRBV5-1 and TRBJ2-2, reads KAGVTQTPRYLIKTRGQQVTLSCSPISGHRSVSWYQQTPGQGLQFLFEYFSETQRNKGNFPGRFSGRQFSNSRSEMNVSTLELGDSALYLCASSPTTVPNGELFFGEGSRLTVL.

This chain connects TRBV19 to TRBJ2-6; D call uncertain. Germline V gene lookup returns CDR1 LNHDA and CDR2 SQIVND (reference sequence). The CDR3 is 15 amino acids. V shed 1 base and J shed 0 bases, with 4 bases lying between them. CDR3 sequence: CASSIGGSGANVLTF. CDR3 bases: TGTGCCAGTAGTATAGGGGGCTCTGGGGCCAACGTCCTGACTTTC.

The rearrangement links TRBV29-1 to TRBJ2-1; 7 nucleotides match TRBD2. The germline gives CDR1 SQVTM, CDR2 ANQGSEA. The V and J ends lost 6 bases and 4 bases, in that order; junction bases with no gene match: 12. The CDR3 sequence is 15 residues long. CDR3 in DNA: TGCAGCGTCTCGGGGGGAGTAGCGAGTTACAATGAGCAGTTCTTC. Its translation: CSVSGGVASYNEQFF.

This clone was seen a handful of times. J is TRBJ2-2 and V is TRBV7-9; D gene unclear. V lost 1 base and J lost 4, with 7 bases in between. Germline CDR1 SEHNR, CDR2 FQNEAQ (reference sequence). This CDR3 region has 14 residues. CDR3 residues: CASSLVGSTGELFF. CDR3 DNA sequence: TGTGCCAGCAGCTTAGTCGGCAGCACCGGGGAGCTGTTTTTT.

The CDR3 region is CASSLTLGTGGRGYTF. The CDR3 nucleotides are TGTGCCAGCAGTCTCACATTGGGGACAGGGGGTCGTGGCTACACCTTC. V and J are TRBV25-1 and TRBJ1-2; the match to TRBD1 covers 11 bases. J gave up 7 bases and V 5 bases, and 12 bases lay outside the gene matches. This CDR3 comprises 16 residues. Looked up from germline, CDR1 is MGHDK and CDR2 is SYGVNS.

The chain employs TRBV14 and TRBJ1-4, with D perhaps matching TRBD1 (5 bases). This CDR3 spans 17 amino acids. Trimming pared 0 bases from V and 5 bases from J, leaving 16 bases between. The germline CDR1 and CDR2 sequences are SGHDN and FVKESK. CDR3: CASSQDATGTVNEKLFF. CDR3 nucleotide sequence: TGTGCCAGCAGCCAAGACGCTACCGGGACGGTAAATGAAAAACTGTTTTTT.

V and J are TRBV6-1 and TRBJ2-3; no definite D call. Germline values: CDR1 MNHNS, CDR2 SASEGT. The CDR3 loop spans 14 amino acids. With 1 base removed from V and 6 bases from J, the gap between germline ends came to 11 bases. The DNA of the CDR3 is TGTGCCAGCAGTGAAGTCAGAGGCGTGGATACGCAGTATTTT. Amino acids: CASSEVRGVDTQYF.

CDR3 amino acids: CASSYDDEQYF. The CDR3 DNA follows: TGTGCCAGCAGTTACGATGACGAGCAGTACTTC. The rearrangement uses TRBV6-5 and TRBJ2-7; D not resolved. The CDR3 runs 11 residues. V was cut by 2 bases and J by 5 bases, with 4 bases left in between. CDR1 is MNHEY, CDR2 SVGAGI, per germline.

The chain has TRBV19 and TRBJ1-5; 7 bases fit TRBD1. From germline, CDR1 is LNHDA and CDR2 SQIVND (reference sequence). The CDR3 contains 16 residues. V shed 7 bases and J 7 bases; nucleotides not matched to a gene: 16. CDR3 amino acids: CASTPSVRGRGQPQHF. The CDR3 coding sequence is TGTGCCAGTACCCCGTCGGTGAGGGGGCGCGGGCAGCCCCAGCATTTT. Complete variable domain (other parts from reference TRBV19 and TRBJ1-5): DGGITQSPKYLFRKEGQNVTLSCEQNLNHDAMYWYRQDPGQGLRLIYYSQIVNDFQKGDIAEGYSVSREKKESFPLTVTSAQKNPTAFYLCASTPSVRGRGQPQHFGDGTRLSIL.

The V and J genes are TRBV9 and TRBJ2-4, with 7 nucleotides matching TRBD1. The CDR3 spans 15 residues. V dropped 4 bases and J dropped 8; count of bases not matched to a gene: 12. CDR1 is SGDLS and CDR2 is YYNGEE in the germline V gene. In DNA form, the CDR3 reads TGTGCCAGCAGCCCTCAGGGGGACACTAAGGACATTCAGTACTTC. This sequence encodes CASSPQGDTKDIQYF.

V usage is TRBV24-1 and J usage is TRBJ2-1; 13 bases are a match to TRBD2. The V gene end was trimmed by 12 bases and the J gene end by 6 bases; junction bases not matched to a gene: 4. The CDR3 extends over 13 amino acids. Germline loops: CDR1 KGHDR, CDR2 SFDVKD. This CDR3 is CAAGLAGINEQFF. The CDR3 nucleotides are TGTGCCGCGGGACTAGCGGGGATCAATGAGCAGTTCTTC.

The DNA for the CDR3 is TGTGCCAGCAGCCGGACCACAGGGGGCAGCGATCAGCCCCAGCATTTT. Translation: CASSRTTGGSDQPQHF. The V and J genes are TRBV6-6 and TRBJ1-5, with 9 bases that match TRBD1. Unmatched junction bases numbered 11, after V lost 6 bases and J lost 5 bases. Germline lookup yields CDR1 MNHNY and CDR2 SVGAGI (reference sequence). CDR3 length: 16 residues.